A single sample gave rise to the 20 T cell receptor beta chains below, sequenced in a study of response to subunit inactivated influenza vaccine. TCRdb redid the calling of the RT-PCR reads with MiXCR, one entry per CDR3 protein. The table shows about 180,000 distinct CDR3 sequences, with around 9% occurring only once. This sample comprised non-naive T cells sorted from PBMCs, obtained on the day of vaccination. These receptors came from a man aged 50-60 years who received an inactivated influenza vaccine.

This clonotype has just a few counts. J is TRBJ2-7 and V is TRBV27; 7 bases agree with TRBD2. V shed 3 bases, J shed 6 bases, and the junction held 5 bases outside the gene matches. The CDR3 loop spans 13 amino acids. Per germline, CDR1 MNHEY and CDR2 SMNVEV (reference sequence). The CDR3 DNA follows: TGTGCCAGCAGTTTTGCGGGAGACCTCGAGCAGTACTTC. It translates to CASSFAGDLEQYF.

This clonotype was counted only a few times. The rearrangement uses TRBV28 and TRBJ2-7; D could derive from TRBD1 or TRBD2 (6 bases each). From germline, CDR1 is MDHEN and CDR2 SYDVKM. The germline V and J ends were trimmed by 6 bases and 4 bases, with 10 bases remaining between them. The CDR3 runs 12 residues. The CDR3 reads CASRQGGYEQYF. CDR3 bases: TGTGCCAGCAGGCAAGGGGGGTACGAGCAGTACTTC. Full variable domain (outside the CDR3, taken from reference TRBV28 and TRBJ2-7): DVKVTQSSRYLVKRTGEKVFLECVQDMDHENMFWYRQDPGLGLRLIYFSYDVKMKEKGDIPEGYSVSREKKERFSLILESASTNQTSMYLCASRQGGYEQYFGPGTRLTVT.

This clonotype was detected ten times or more. This chain connects TRBV12-3 or TRBV12-4 to TRBJ2-7; D unclear. This CDR3 contains 12 residues. Trimming took 1 base from V and 11 from J, leaving 12 bases between them. Here the CDR3 DNA reads TGTGCCAGCAGTTTAGGGTCCGGGCCGAAGTACTTC. It specifies CASSLGSGPKYF.

This clonotype was picked up a small number of times. The chain is built from TRBV5-1 and TRBJ2-7; D may be TRBD2 (6 bases). Germline-derived CDR1 and CDR2 are SGHRS and YFSETQ. The germline V and J ends were trimmed by 6 bases and 7 bases, with 20 bases remaining between them. The CDR3 has 14 amino acids. For the CDR3, the DNA is TGCGCCAGCAACGACCAATCTAGCGTCGGGGAGCAGTACTTC. Translation gives CASNDQSSVGEQYF.

This clonotype was seen more than once but under ten times. V gene TRBV5-4 combines with J gene TRBJ2-1, with D perhaps matching TRBD2 (6 bases). Trimming left V 3 bases short and J 6 bases short, with 13 bases between. The CDR3 consists of 14 residues. Germline assignment: CDR1 SGHNT and CDR2 YYREEE (reference sequence). This CDR3 reads CASSWGGSGNEQFF. For the CDR3, the DNA is TGTGCCAGCAGCTGGGGAGGTAGCGGCAATGAGCAGTTCTTC.

The chain employs TRBV27 and TRBJ2-5; D gene uncertain. The CDR3 consists of 13 residues. Germline loops: CDR1 MNHEY, CDR2 SMNVEV (reference sequence). The V gene lost 3 bases and the J gene lost 5 bases, with 10 bases spanning the gap. The CDR3 coding sequence is TGTGCCAGCAGTTTGTTCCGCCGGGAGACCCAGTACTTC. This encodes CASSLFRRETQYF.

Ten or more counts support this clonotype. The CDR3 region has the DNA TGCGCCAGCAGAGACACAGGGGTGGCGTTGAATGAGCAGTTCTTC. Amino acid sequence: CASRDTGVALNEQFF. The chain uses TRBV5-1 and TRBJ2-1; 7 bases align to TRBD1. CDR3 length: 15 amino acids. The germline CDR1 and CDR2 sequences are SGHRS and YFSETQ. Germline trimming cut 5 bases from V and 7 bases from J; bases unmatched to any gene: 12.

CDR3 loop: CASTLPGGATYEQYF. CDR3 DNA: TGTGCCAGCACCCTACCAGGGGGGGCAACCTACGAGCAGTACTTC. The V call is TRBV2, the J call TRBJ2-7; D tentatively fits TRBD1 or TRBD2 (7 bases each). This CDR3 spans 15 amino acids. Germline V gene sequence: CDR1 SNHLY, CDR2 FYNNEI. The ends were cut back, 7 bases at V and 2 bases at J, with 18 bases in the middle.

The CDR3 nucleotides read TGTGCCAGCAGTCGGGGCCTAAGTGCAACTAATGAAAAACTGTTTTTT. Its protein product is CASSRGLSATNEKLFF. This rearrangement joins TRBV12-3 or TRBV12-4 to TRBJ1-4; D perhaps matches TRBD1 (5 bases). This CDR3 contains 16 residues. Between the trimmed V and J ends, which lost 5 bases and 0 bases, there was a span of 13 bases.

This clonotype was seen many times. The rearrangement links TRBV7-9 to TRBJ1-1; D not resolved. Trimming removed 5 bases at V and 0 bases at J, with 4 bases between. Germline V gene lookup returns CDR1 SEHNR and CDR2 FQNEAQ (reference sequence). The CDR3 consists of 12 residues. CDR3 DNA: TGTGCCAGCAGCCCCTTGAACACTGAAGCTTTCTTT. Translating gives CASSPLNTEAFF.

There are a few counts of this clonotype. The V call is TRBV7-2, the J call TRBJ1-1; no firm D call. The germline V gene encodes CDR1 SGHTA and CDR2 FQGNSA. This CDR3 is 16 amino acids long. The V end lost 2 bases, the J end lost 0 bases, and 13 bases lay between the germline ends. The chain's CDR3 is CASSLQSPAMNTEAFF. The CDR3 nucleotides are TGTGCCAGCAGCTTACAGTCTCCCGCAATGAACACTGAAGCTTTCTTT.

A remark on this clonotype: Given a much more abundant clone one base away, this may be a read error. The genes are TRBV28 and TRBJ2-5, with a tentative D call TRBD2 (5 bases). This CDR3 region has 14 residues. V was pared by 7 bases and J by 3 bases, with 15 bases between. Germline V lookup: CDR1 MDHEN, CDR2 SYDVKM. In DNA form, the CDR3 reads TGTGCCAGCAAGACCACGGGAAGGAAAGAGACCCAGTACTTC. Residues: CASKTTGRKETQYF.

This chain joins TRBV7-2 and TRBJ1-1; D is unclear. Trimming left V 3 bases short and J 5 bases short, with 7 bases between. In germline, CDR1 is SGHTA, CDR2 FQGNSA. The CDR3 has 12 residues. The CDR3 DNA sequence: TGTGCCAGCAGCTTCCCCAGGACTGAAGCTTTCTTT. Protein: CASSFPRTEAFF. The variable domain in full, completed from reference TRBV7-2 and TRBJ1-1, reads GAGVSQSPSNKVTEKGKDVELRCDPISGHTALYWYRQSLGQGLEFLIYFQGNSAPDKSGLPSDRFSAERTGGSVSTLTIQRTQQEDSAVYLCASSFPRTEAFFGQGTRLTVV.

This clonotype has a count of ten or more. The chain links TRBV3-1 to TRBJ2-2; possibly TRBD2 for D (5 bases). V shed 10 bases and J shed 2 bases, with 20 bases lying between them. This CDR3 comprises 16 residues. Germline loops: CDR1 LGHDT, CDR2 YNNKEL (reference sequence). Here the CDR3 reads CATNGGRAVNTGELFF. The DNA of the CDR3 is TGTGCCACTAACGGAGGTCGGGCAGTAAACACCGGGGAGCTGTTTTTT.

The J gene is TRBJ2-3, the V gene TRBV7-8, with 7 bases matching TRBD2. Per the germline V gene, CDR1 is SGHVS and CDR2 is FQNEAQ. The length of the CDR3 is 14 residues. Trimming at V came to 5 bases and at J to 3 bases, leaving 5 bases not matched to a gene. CDR3 sequence reads: CASSRSGKTDTQYF. The DNA for the CDR3 is TGTGCCAGCAGCCGGAGCGGGAAAACAGATACGCAGTATTTT.

This clonotype showed up many times. The chain's CDR3 is CASSFGTGRNQPQHF. Here the CDR3 DNA reads TGTGCCAGCAGCTTCGGGACAGGGAGAAATCAGCCCCAGCATTTT. The chain links TRBV7-2 to TRBJ1-5; TRBD1 aligns across 9 bases. This CDR3 region has 15 residues. CDR1 and CDR2 (germline): SGHTA, FQGNSA. The J segment lost 4 bases and the V segment lost 3 bases, leaving 4 bases of the junction unmatched.

The chain links TRBV28 to TRBJ2-3; 16 bases match TRBD2. This CDR3 has 16 amino acids. V lost 6 bases, J lost 7 bases, and 7 bases stayed unmatched. Germline-derived CDR1 and CDR2 are MDHEN and SYDVKM. The CDR3 nucleotides read TGTGCCAGCAGCCCGGGACTAGCGGGAGGGCGATATACGCAGTATTTT. It translates to CASSPGLAGGRYTQYF.

This clonotype was found a few times. The rearrangement uses TRBV6-2 or TRBV6-3 and TRBJ2-7; the D gene could be TRBD1 or TRBD2 (6 bases each). V was trimmed by 1 base and J by 6 bases, leaving 16 bases between them. Germline values: CDR1 MNHEY, CDR2 SVGEGT. This CDR3 is built from 15 residues. The CDR3 protein is CASSYYRGQPLEQYF. CDR3 DNA sequence: TGTGCCAGCAGTTACTATCGGGGGCAGCCGCTCGAGCAGTACTTC.

The chain uses TRBV18 and TRBJ2-3; TRBD2 might be the D (5 bases). This CDR3 has 17 residues. V lost 3 bases to trimming and J lost 2 bases, with 18 bases between them. Germline V CDR1 and CDR2: KGHSH, LQKENI. CDR3 bases: TGTGCCAGCTCACCGGAGGTTTGGTACACTTTCACAGATACGCAGTATTTT. Residues: CASSPEVWYTFTDTQYF.

This clonotype was found a few times. The rearrangement joins TRBV15 to TRBJ2-3; TRBD2 matches 10 bases. This CDR3 has 15 residues. The V segment lost 1 base and the J segment 9 bases; nucleotides outside the gene matches: 7. In germline, CDR1 is LNHNV, CDR2 YYDKDF (reference sequence). CDR3 in amino acids: CATSRALAGEVTQYF. Written as DNA, the CDR3 is TGTGCCACCAGCAGAGCCCTAGCGGGAGAGGTGACGCAGTATTTT.